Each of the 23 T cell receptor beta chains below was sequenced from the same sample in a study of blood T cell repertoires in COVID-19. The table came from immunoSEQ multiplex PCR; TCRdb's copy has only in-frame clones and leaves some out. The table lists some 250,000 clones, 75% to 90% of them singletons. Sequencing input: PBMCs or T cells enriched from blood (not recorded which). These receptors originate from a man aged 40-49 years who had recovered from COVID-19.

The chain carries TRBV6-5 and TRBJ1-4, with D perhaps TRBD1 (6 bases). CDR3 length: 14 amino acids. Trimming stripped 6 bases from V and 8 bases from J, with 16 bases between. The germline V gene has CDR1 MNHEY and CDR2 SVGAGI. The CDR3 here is CASSRQGLGEKLFF. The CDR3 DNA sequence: TGTGCCAGCAGCCGCCAGGGGCTTGGGGAAAAACTGTTTTTT.

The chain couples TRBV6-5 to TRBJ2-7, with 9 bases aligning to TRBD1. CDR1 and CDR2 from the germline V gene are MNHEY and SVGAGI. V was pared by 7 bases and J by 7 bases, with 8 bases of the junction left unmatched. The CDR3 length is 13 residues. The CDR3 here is CASTGQGSVEQYF. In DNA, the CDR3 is TGTGCCAGCACCGGACAGGGGTCGGTTGAGCAGTACTTC.

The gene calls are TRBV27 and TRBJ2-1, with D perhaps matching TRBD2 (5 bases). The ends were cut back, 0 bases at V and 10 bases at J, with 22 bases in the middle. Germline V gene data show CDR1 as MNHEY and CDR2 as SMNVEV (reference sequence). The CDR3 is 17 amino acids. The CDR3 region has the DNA TGTGCCAGCAGTTTATCACTCCTCCCGGACTTCTTCGGGGAGCAGTTCTTC. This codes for CASSLSLLPDFFGEQFF.

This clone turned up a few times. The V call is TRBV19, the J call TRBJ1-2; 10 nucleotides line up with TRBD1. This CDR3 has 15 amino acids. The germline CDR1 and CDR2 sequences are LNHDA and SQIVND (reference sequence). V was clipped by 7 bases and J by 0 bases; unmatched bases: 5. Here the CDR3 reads CASTQGQGPNYGYTF. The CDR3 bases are TGTGCCAGTACCCAGGGACAGGGGCCTAACTATGGCTACACCTTC.

CDR3 protein: CATSDSDRVYGYTF. CDR3 DNA sequence: TGTGCCACCAGTGACAGCGACAGGGTCTATGGCTACACCTTC. The chain joins TRBV24-1 to TRBJ1-2, with 7 bases identical to TRBD1. This CDR3 has 14 amino acids. With V trimmed by 4 bases and J by 4 bases, 5 bases remained unmatched. Per germline, CDR1 KGHDR and CDR2 SFDVKD.

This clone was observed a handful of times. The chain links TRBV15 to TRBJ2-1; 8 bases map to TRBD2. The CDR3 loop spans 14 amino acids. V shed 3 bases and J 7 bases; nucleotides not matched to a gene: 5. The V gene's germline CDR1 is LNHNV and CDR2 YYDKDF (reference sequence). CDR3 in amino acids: CATSRGTRTNEQFF. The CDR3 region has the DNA TGTGCCACCAGCAGGGGGACTAGGACGAATGAGCAGTTCTTC.

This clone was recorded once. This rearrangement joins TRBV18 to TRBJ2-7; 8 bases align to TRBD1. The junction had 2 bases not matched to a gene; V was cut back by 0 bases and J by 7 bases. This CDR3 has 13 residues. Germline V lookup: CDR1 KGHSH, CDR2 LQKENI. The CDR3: CASSPPRGQEQYF. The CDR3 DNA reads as TGTGCCAGCTCACCACCCAGGGGGCAAGAGCAGTACTTC.

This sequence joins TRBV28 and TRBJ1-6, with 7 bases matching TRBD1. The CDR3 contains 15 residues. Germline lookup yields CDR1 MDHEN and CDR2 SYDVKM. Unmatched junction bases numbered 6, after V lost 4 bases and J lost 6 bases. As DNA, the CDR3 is TGTGCCAGCAGTTCACTGAGGGGGCGTAATTCACCCCTCCACTTT. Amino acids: CASSSLRGRNSPLHF.

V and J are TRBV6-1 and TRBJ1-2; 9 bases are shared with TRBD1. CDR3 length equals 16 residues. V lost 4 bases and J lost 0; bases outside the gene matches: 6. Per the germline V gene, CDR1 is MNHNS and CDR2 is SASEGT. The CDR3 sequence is CASSGRDREANYGYTF. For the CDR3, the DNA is TGTGCCAGCAGTGGTCGGGACAGGGAAGCTAACTATGGCTACACCTTC.

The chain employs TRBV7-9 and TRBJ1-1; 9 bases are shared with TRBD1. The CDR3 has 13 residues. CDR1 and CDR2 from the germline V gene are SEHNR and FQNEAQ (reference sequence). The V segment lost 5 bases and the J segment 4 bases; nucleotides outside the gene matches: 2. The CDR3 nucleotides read TGTGCCAGCAGCGTGACAGGGGGCACTGAAGCTTTCTTT. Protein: CASSVTGGTEAFF.

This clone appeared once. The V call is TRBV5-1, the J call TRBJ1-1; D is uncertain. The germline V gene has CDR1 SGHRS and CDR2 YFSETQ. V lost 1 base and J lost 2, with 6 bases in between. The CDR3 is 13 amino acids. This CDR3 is CASSLRRNTEAFF. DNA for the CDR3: TGCGCCAGCAGCTTGCGTAGAAACACTGAAGCTTTCTTT.

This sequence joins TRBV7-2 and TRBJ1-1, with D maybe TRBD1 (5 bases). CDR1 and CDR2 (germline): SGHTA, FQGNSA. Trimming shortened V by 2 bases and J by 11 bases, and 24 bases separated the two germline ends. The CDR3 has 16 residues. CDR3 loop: CASSLSIPTGLSQAFF. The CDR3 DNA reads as TGTGCCAGCAGCTTATCAATCCCCACAGGCCTTAGTCAGGCTTTCTTT.

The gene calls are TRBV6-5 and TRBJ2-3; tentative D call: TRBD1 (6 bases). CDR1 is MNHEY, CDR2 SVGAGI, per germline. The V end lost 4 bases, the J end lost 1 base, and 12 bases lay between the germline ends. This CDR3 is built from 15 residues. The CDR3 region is CASSFRQDGTDTQYF. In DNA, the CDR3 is TGTGCCAGCAGTTTTAGACAGGACGGCACAGATACGCAGTATTTT.

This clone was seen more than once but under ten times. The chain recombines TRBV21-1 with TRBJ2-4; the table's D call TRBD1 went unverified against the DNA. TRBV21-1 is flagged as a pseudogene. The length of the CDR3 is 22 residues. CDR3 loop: CASSKPAEDRLPRWGAKNIQYF. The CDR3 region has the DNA TGTGCCAGCAGCAAACCGGCAGAGGACAGGCTACCTAGATGGGGTGCCAAAAACATTCAGTACTTC.

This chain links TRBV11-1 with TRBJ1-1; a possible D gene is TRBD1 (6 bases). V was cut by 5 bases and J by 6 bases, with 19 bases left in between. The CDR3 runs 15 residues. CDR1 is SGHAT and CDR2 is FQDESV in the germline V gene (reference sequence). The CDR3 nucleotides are TGTGCCAGCAGCGAGTGGACAGCCGAGGGTCCTGAAGCTTTCTTT. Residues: CASSEWTAEGPEAFF.

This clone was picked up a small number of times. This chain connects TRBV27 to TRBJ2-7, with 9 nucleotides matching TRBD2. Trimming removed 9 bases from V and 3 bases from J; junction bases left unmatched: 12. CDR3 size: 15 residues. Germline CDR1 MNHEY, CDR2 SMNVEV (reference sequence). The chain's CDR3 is CASQPLAGANYEQYF. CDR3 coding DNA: TGTGCCAGTCAACCCTTAGCGGGAGCAAACTACGAGCAGTACTTC.

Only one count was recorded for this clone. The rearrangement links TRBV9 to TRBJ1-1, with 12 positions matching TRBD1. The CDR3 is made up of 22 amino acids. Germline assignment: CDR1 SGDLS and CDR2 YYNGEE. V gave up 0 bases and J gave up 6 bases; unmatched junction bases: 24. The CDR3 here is CASSVGEEGTGGVFPYFPEAFF. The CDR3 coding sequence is TGTGCCAGCAGCGTAGGGGAGGAAGGGACAGGGGGCGTTTTCCCATATTTCCCTGAAGCTTTCTTT.

CDR3 bases: TGTGCCAGCAGTGTTTCTAGCGGGGGGGAAGTGCAGTACTTC. This translates into CASSVSSGGEVQYF. The rearrangement joins TRBV2 to TRBJ2-7; 12 bases line up with TRBD2. CDR1 and CDR2 from the germline V gene are SNHLY and FYNNEI. V shed 4 bases, J shed 9 bases, and the junction held 7 bases outside the gene matches. The CDR3 loop spans 14 amino acids.

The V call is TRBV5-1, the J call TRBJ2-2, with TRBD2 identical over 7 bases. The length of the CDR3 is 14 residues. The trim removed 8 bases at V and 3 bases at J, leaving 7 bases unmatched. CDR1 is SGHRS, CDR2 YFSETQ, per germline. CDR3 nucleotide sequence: TGCGCCAGTATACTAGCGTGGGACACCGGGGAGCTGTTTTTT. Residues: CASILAWDTGELFF. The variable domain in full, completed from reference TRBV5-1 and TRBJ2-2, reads KAGVTQTPRYLIKTRGQQVTLSCSPISGHRSVSWYQQTPGQGLQFLFEYFSETQRNKGNFPGRFSGRQFSNSRSEMNVSTLELGDSALYLCASILAWDTGELFFGEGSRLTVL.

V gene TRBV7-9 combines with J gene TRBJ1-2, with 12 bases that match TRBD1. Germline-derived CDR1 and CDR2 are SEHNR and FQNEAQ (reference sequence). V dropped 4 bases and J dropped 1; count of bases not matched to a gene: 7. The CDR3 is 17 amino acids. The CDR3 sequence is CASSWGTGGSLNYGYTF. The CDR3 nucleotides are TGTGCCAGCAGCTGGGGGACAGGGGGCTCCCTTAACTATGGCTACACCTTC.

The CDR3 is CASSFLDILGSGNTIYF. CDR3 bases: TGTGCCAGCAGCTTCCTTGACATATTAGGCTCCGGAAACACCATATATTTT. The chain joins TRBV7-9 to TRBJ1-3; D is unresolved. Germline CDR1 and CDR2: SEHNR and FQNEAQ (reference sequence). This CDR3 has 17 amino acids. V lost 3 bases and J lost 4, with 19 bases in between.

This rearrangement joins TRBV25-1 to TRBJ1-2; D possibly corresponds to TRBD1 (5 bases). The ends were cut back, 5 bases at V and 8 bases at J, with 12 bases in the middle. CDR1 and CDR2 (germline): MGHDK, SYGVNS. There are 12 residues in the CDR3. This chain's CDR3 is CASSRAGEGYTF. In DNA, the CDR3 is TGTGCCAGCAGTCGCGCGGGGGAAGGCTACACCTTC.

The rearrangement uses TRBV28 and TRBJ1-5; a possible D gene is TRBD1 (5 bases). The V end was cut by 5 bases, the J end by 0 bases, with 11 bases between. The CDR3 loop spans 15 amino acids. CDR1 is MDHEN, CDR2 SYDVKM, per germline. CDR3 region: CASSTNRISNQPQHF. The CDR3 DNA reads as TGTGCCAGCAGTACCAACAGGATTAGCAATCAGCCCCAGCATTTT.